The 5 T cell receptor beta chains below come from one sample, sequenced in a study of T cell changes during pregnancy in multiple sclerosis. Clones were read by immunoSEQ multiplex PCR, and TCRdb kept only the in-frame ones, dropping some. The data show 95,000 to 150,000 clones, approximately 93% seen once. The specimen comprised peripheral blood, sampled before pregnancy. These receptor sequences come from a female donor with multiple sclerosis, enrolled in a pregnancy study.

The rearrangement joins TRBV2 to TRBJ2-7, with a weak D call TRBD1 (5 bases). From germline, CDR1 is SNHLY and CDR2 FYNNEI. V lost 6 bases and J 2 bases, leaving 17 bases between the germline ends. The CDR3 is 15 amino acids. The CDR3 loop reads CASSLDPRGTYEQYF. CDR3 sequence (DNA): TGTGCCAGCAGCTTAGACCCTAGGGGAACCTACGAGCAGTACTTC. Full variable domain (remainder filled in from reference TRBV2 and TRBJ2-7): EPEVTQTPSHQVTQMGQEVILRCVPISNHLYFYWYRQILGQKVEFLVSFYNNEISEKSEIFDDQFSVERPDGSNFTLKIRSTKLEDSAMYFCASSLDPRGTYEQYFGPGTRLTVT.

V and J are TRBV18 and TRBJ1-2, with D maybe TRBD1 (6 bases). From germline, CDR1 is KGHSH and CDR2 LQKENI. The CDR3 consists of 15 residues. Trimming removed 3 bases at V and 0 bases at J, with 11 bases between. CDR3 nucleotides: TGTGCCAGCTCACCCCCGGGACAACCTAACTATGGCTACACCTTC. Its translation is CASSPPGQPNYGYTF.

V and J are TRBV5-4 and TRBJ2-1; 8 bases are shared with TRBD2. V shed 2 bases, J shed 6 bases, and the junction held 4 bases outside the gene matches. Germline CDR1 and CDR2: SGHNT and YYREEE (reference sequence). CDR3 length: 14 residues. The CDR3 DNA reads TGTGCCAGCAGCTTTATCGGGGGGGCCAATGAGCAGTTCTTC. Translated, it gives CASSFIGGANEQFF. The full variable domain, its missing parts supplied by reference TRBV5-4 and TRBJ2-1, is ETGVTQSPTHLIKTRGQQVTLRCSSQSGHNTVSWYQQALGQGPQFIFQYYREEENGRGNFPPRFSGLQFPNYSSELNVNALELDDSALYLCASSFIGGANEQFFGPGTRLTVL.

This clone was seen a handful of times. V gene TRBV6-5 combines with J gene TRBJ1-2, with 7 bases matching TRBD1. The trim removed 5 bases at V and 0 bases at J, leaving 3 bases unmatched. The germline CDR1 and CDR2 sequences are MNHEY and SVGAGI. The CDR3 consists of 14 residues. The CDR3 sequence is CASSPGGSNYGYTF. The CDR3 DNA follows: TGTGCCAGCAGTCCAGGGGGATCTAACTATGGCTACACCTTC.

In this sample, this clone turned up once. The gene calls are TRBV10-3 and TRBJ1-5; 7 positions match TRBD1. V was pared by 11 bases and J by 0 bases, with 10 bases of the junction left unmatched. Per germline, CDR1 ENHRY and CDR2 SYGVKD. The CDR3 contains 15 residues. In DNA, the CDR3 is TGTGCCGTGTCAGGGGGAGGCTTTAGCAATCAGCCCCAGCATTTT. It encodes CAVSGGGFSNQPQHF.